This is a list of T cell receptor beta chains from one sample in a study of blood T cells in healthy people across ages. A single record per CDR3 protein comes from TCRdb applying MiXCR to the 5' RACE reads. The table has around 1.5 million distinct CDR3 sequences, roughly 45% seen once; the top ten hold 7.9%. The sequenced material came from blood. The source of these receptors is a woman younger than 35 in good health. CDR3s include the opening cysteine and the closing phenylalanine or tryptophan. A D gene is named only where the DNA matches it firmly. Not every row has a clone size; where given, it reads once, few, many or a size class.

few . TRBJ1-1 TRBV7-3 TGTGCCAGCAGCTTTCAGGAGAACACTGAAGCTTTCTTT CASSFQENTEAFF
few TRBD1 TRBJ2-1 TRBV6-5 TGTGCCAGCAGGACAGGGGGAACCTACAATGAGCAGTTCTTC CASRTGGTYNEQFF
. TRBD2 TRBJ2-5 TRBV7-4 TGTGCCAGCAGCCAGCTTTCCGGGGACTATCACGAGACCCAGTACTTC CASSQLSGDYHETQYF
few TRBD2 TRBJ2-1 TRBV28 TGTGCCAGCAGTTTATCTTCTAGCGGGGGAAGTCGCAATGAGCAGTTCTTC CASSLSSSGGSRNEQFF
. TRBD2 TRBJ2-7 TRBV12-3/TRBV12-4 TGTGCCAGCAGTTTAGCGGGCGGGAGGGCCTACCATGAGCAGTACTTC CASSLAGGRAYHEQYF
. . TRBJ1-5 TRBV21-1 TGTGCCAGCAGCAAAGAGAACGGTTATAGCAATCAGCCCCAGCATTTT CASSKENGYSNQPQHF
. TRBD1 TRBJ2-7 TRBV18 TGTGCCAGCACCCCTCCGGGACAGGGTCCTGATGAGCAGTACTTC CASTPPGQGPDEQYF
. . TRBJ2-5 TRBV4-2 TGTGCCAGCAGCCAAGATGTGAGGGAATCCTACAAGCAGTACTTC CASSQDVRESYKQYF
. . TRBJ2-1 TRBV5-1 TGCGCCAGCAGCCCGGACGGTCTGGACAGTTTCAATGAGCAGTTCTTC CASSPDGLDSFNEQFF
. . TRBJ2-7 TRBV5-6 TGTGCCAGCAGCTCACTCACAGGGAACCCCTACGAGCAGTACTTC CASSSLTGNPYEQYF
. . TRBJ2-7 TRBV7-9 TGTGCCAGCAGCTTACACGGAGGCTACGAGCAGTACTTC CASSLHGGYEQYF
few . TRBJ2-4 TRBV6-6 TGTGCCAGCAGTTACTCGGTCAGAGGGGTTGGCATTCAGTACTTC CASSYSVRGVGIQYF
few . TRBJ2-7 TRBV20-1 TGCAGTGCGTCCAGGGTAGAGCTTTCCTACGAGCAGTACTTC CSASRVELSYEQYF
few TRBD1 TRBJ1-2 TRBV7-2 TGTGCCAGCAGCCTAGGACCGGACAGGAGACTTTATGGCTACACCTTC CASSLGPDRRLYGYTF
. . TRBJ1-5 TRBV12-3/TRBV12-4 TGTGCCAGCAGTTTAGCGGGCCCCGTTGGGTCTCAGCCCCAGCATTTT CASSLAGPVGSQPQHF
. . TRBJ2-1 TRBV30 TGTGCCTCCCGATGGGGGGCAGGGAATGAGCAGTTCTTC CASRWGAGNEQFF
. . TRBJ1-1 TRBV29-1 TGCAGCGTCGGGCATGACACTGAAGCTTTCTTT CSVGHDTEAFF
. . TRBJ1-1 TRBV6-5 TGTGCCAGCTACGAGTGGAGCGGGACGAACACTGAAGCTTTCTTT CASYEWSGTNTEAFF
many TRBD2 TRBJ2-1 TRBV29-1 TGCAGCGACGGGACCTGGACTAGCGGGGGACGGAGTGAGCAGTTCTTC CSDGTWTSGGRSEQFF
. . TRBJ1-1 TRBV4-1 TGCGCCAGCGCTGAACCGGGGGCAGTCATGAACACTGAAGCTTTCTTT CASAEPGAVMNTEAFF
. . TRBJ2-7 TRBV29-1 TGCAGCGTTGATTTAACAGGGACCTACGAGCAGTACTTC CSVDLTGTYEQYF
once . TRBJ1-2 TRBV6-1 TGTGCCAGCCACCAGGGCATAGACTATGGCTACACCTTC CASHQGIDYGYTF
. . TRBJ2-7 TRBV20-1 TGCAGTACGGAGGGATGGGCGGGGAGGACCTACGAGCAGTACTTC CSTEGWAGRTYEQYF
few TRBD1 TRBJ2-1 TRBV7-9 TGTGCCAGCAGCTTAAGTCCGGGACAGGGACCCTACAATGAGCAGTTCTTC CASSLSPGQGPYNEQFF
few . TRBJ2-7 TRBV27 TGTGCCAGCAGTTTATCCACTAGTCACCTAGTCTACGAGCAGTACTTC CASSLSTSHLVYEQYF
. . TRBJ2-4 TRBV29-1 TGCAGCGTTGAGGGCAACCACAATGAGCAGTACTTC CSVEGNHNEQYF
. TRBD1 TRBJ1-2 TRBV6-1 TGTGCCAGCAGTGAATCACCCCTCGCGACAGGGGCTAACTATGGCTACACCTTC CASSESPLATGANYGYTF
. TRBD2 TRBJ2-5 TRBV14 TGTGCCAGCAGCCAAGAAGCCCTTAGGACTAGCGGGAAAGAGACCCAGTACTTC CASSQEALRTSGKETQYF
. . TRBJ1-2 TRBV28 TGTGCCAGCAGGCCCCCTGGCCATGGCTACACCTTC CASRPPGHGYTF
. TRBD2 TRBJ2-7 TRBV20-1 TGCAGTGCCCCCGGGGGGGCGGTGTCCTACAATGAGCAGTACTTC CSAPGGAVSYNEQYF
. . TRBJ1-5 TRBV2 TGTGCCAGCAGTAATACAGGGAGCAATCAGCCCCAGCATTTT CASSNTGSNQPQHF
. TRBD1 TRBJ1-5 TRBV27 TGTGCCAGCAGTTCCCGGGACAGGGTCAATCAGCCCCAGCATTTT CASSSRDRVNQPQHF
. TRBD1 TRBJ1-5 TRBV6-5 TGTGCCAGCAGCCTCGACGGACAGGGCAGAAATCAGCCCCAGCATTTT CASSLDGQGRNQPQHF
once TRBD2 TRBJ2-1 TRBV20-1 TGCAGTGCTAGGGGGACTAGCCAGGGTGAGCAGTTCTTC CSARGTSQGEQFF
many . TRBJ2-1 TRBV27 TGTGCCAGCAGTCCCCGGGACCTGACGAACAATGAGCAGTTCTTC CASSPRDLTNNEQFF
. . TRBJ1-1 TRBV20-1 TGCCTCGGAGCCAGGAACACTGAAGCTTTCTTT CLGARNTEAFF
few . TRBJ2-1 TRBV12-3/TRBV12-4 TGTGCCAGCACCTTGGAGCCGAGCAATGAGCAGTTCTTC CASTLEPSNEQFF
few . TRBJ1-2 TRBV10-2 TGCGCCAGCAGTGGGGACCCAGGGACTGACTATGGCTACACCTTC CASSGDPGTDYGYTF
. . TRBJ2-3 TRBV6-6 TGTGCCAGCAGTTACTTCTCAGGCCCTAGCACAGATACGCAGTATTTT CASSYFSGPSTDTQYF
. . TRBJ1-2 TRBV7-3 TGTGCCAGCAGCTCAGACAGCTTCTTGGGCTACACCTTC CASSSDSFLGYTF
. TRBD1 TRBJ1-2 TRBV29-1 TGCAGCGTTGAACAGGGGGGTGGCTACACCTTC CSVEQGGGYTF
. . TRBJ2-4 TRBV29-1 TGCAGCGTCGAAGGACCTCTAGCCAAAAACATTCAGTACTTC CSVEGPLAKNIQYF
. . TRBJ1-2 TRBV28 TGTGCCAGCAGTGCATTGGACAAGCAGAGGGATGGCTACACCTTC CASSALDKQRDGYTF
. TRBD2 TRBJ2-7 TRBV20-1 TGCAGTGCTAGTCCTCCTAGCGGGGCTGCACGCGTGGAGCAGTACTTC CSASPPSGAARVEQYF
few TRBD1 TRBJ2-5 TRBV28 TGTGCCAGCAGTCCCGCGACAGGGGGCCAAGAGACCCAGTACTTC CASSPATGGQETQYF
. . TRBJ1-2 TRBV9 TGTGCCAGCAGCGTAGGCAGGGTCTGGGGCTACACCTTC CASSVGRVWGYTF
. . TRBJ1-2 TRBV6-2/TRBV6-3 TGTGCCAGCAGTTACATGCCTTACTATGGCTACACCTTC CASSYMPYYGYTF
once TRBD1 TRBJ1-2 TRBV27 TGTGCCAGCAGTTTACTCCCCGGGGACAGGGAGATCTACACCTTC CASSLLPGDREIYTF
. . TRBJ2-7 TRBV4-1 TGCGCCAGCAGCCCATCGGTCTTGACAGGGAGGGTCAATGAGCAGTACTTC CASSPSVLTGRVNEQYF
few . TRBJ2-7 TRBV13 TGTGCCAGCAGCTTAAGGCGGATCGCAGGGGACCTCTACGAGCAGTACTTC CASSLRRIAGDLYEQYF
. . TRBJ2-7 TRBV5-1 TGCGCCAGCAGCTTGGGTGAGGGAATCGGCGAGCAGTACTTC CASSLGEGIGEQYF
. . TRBJ2-7 TRBV30 TGTGCCTGGAGCGGGACTGCAGCCTCCTACGAGCAGTACTTC CAWSGTAASYEQYF
few . TRBJ2-7 TRBV11-2 TGTGCCAGCAGCCCGCGTCCCGCAAAAGCGGAAACCTACGAGCAGTACTTC CASSPRPAKAETYEQYF
. . TRBJ2-5 TRBV7-2 TGTGCCAGCAGCTTACTGATCGGCGGCATGGTCCAAGAGACCCAGTACTTC CASSLLIGGMVQETQYF